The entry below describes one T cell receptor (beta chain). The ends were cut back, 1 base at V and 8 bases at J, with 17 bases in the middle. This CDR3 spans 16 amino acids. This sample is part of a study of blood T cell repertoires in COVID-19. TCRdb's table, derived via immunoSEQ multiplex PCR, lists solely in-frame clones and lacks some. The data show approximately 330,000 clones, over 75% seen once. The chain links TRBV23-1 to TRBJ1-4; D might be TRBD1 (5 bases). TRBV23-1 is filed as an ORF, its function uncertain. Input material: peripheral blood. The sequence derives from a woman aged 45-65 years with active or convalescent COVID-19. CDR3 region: CASSQYWWRGLEKLFF. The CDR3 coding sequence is TGCGCCAGCAGTCAATATTGGTGGCGGGGCCTAGAAAAACTGTTTTTT.